The 2 T cell receptor beta chains presented below share a single source sample, sequenced in a study of graft-versus-host responses after intestinal transplantation. No antigen has been assigned to these receptors. The table came from immunoSEQ multiplex PCR; TCRdb's copy has only in-frame clones and leaves some out. The sample has about 130,000 clones, around nine tenths seen once. This specimen was unstimulated CD4+ T cells sorted from spleen or lymph node cells, taken before intestinal transplant. The receptors were sampled from a human donor who received an intestinal transplant.

The chain is built from TRBV27 and TRBJ1-5, with D possibly matching TRBD1 (5 bases). The CDR3 is 12 amino acids. Between the trimmed V and J ends, which lost 8 bases and 3 bases, there was a span of 8 bases. Germline V CDR1 and CDR2: MNHEY, SMNVEV (reference sequence). This chain's CDR3 is CASGTFNQPQHF. CDR3 sequence (DNA): TGTGCCAGCGGGACCTTCAATCAGCCCCAGCATTTT.

V gene TRBV5-3 combines with J gene TRBJ2-5; tentative D call: TRBD2 (6 bases). The DNA matches TRBJ2-7 better at its end, which makes the J call doubtful. TRBV5-3 is recorded as an ORF, its role being uncertain. The length of the CDR3 is 17 residues. The CDR3 DNA follows: TGTGCCAGAAGCTTGTGGAATCCGAGACTAGGTGTTTACGAGCAGTACTTC. Protein sequence: CARSLWNPRLGVYEQYF.